This T cell receptor (beta chain) derives from a study of shared clonotypes between healthy human individuals. Study-level results: Compared with clonotypes that all four donors shared, non-shared clonotypes had lower generation probabilities.

Sequencing was performed with immunoSEQ multiplex PCR; in TCRdb, only in-frame clones are kept and a portion is missing. The table records some 690,000 clones, 90% of them present only once. Comment on this clone: Antigen specificity is unknown.

From germline, CDR1 is MNHEY and CDR2 SVGAGI. The V end was cut by 0 bases, the J end by 4 bases, with 4 bases between. The CDR3 is 13 amino acids. This sequence originates from a man between 18 and 29 years old in good health. Some clones in this sample may be carry-over from other donors' samples. The V call is TRBV6-5, the J call TRBJ1-3; D gene ambiguous. Specimen: memory CD8+ T cells from PBMCs. The sample's subset: CD45RO+ cells pooled with CCR7-negative TemRA cells. In DNA, the CDR3 is TGTGCCAGCAGTTACTCTTACGGAAACACCATATATTTT. This sequence encodes CASSYSYGNTIYF.